Each of the 16 T cell receptor beta chains below was sequenced from the same sample in a study of T-cell memory formation after mild COVID-19. Via MiXCR, TCRdb re-called the 5' RACE reads, giving one row per CDR3 protein. The profile shows almost 350,000 distinct CDR3 sequences, 20% to 25% of them singletons. The sequencing input was PBMCs or a T cell subset sorted from them (not recorded which). All receptors derive from a man aged 18 to 35 who had mild COVID-19 (a few samples of this study predate the infection). Cell type and time point are not known.

The CDR3 reads CASSPRDKGNTIYF. CDR3 DNA sequence: TGTGCCAGCAGCCCCCGGGACAAAGGAAACACCATATATTTT. The chain joins TRBV3-1 to TRBJ1-3; D is perhaps TRBD1 (6 bases). Trimming removed 4 bases at V and 4 bases at J, with 11 bases between. The CDR3 is 14 amino acids. CDR1 is LGHDT and CDR2 is YNNKEL in the germline V gene (reference sequence). Filled out from reference TRBV3-1 and TRBJ1-3, the complete variable domain reads DTAVSQTPKYLVTQMGNDKSIKCEQNLGHDTMYWYKQDSKKFLKIMFSYNNKELIINETVPNRFSPKSPDKAHLNLHINSLELGDSAVYFCASSPRDKGNTIYFGEGSWLTVV.

The CDR3 DNA reads TGTGCCAGCAGCTTGGGACAGGGGAGCGACTATGGCTACACCTTC. It translates to CASSLGQGSDYGYTF. The chain links TRBV11-2 to TRBJ1-2, with 10 bases fitting TRBD1. Trimming removed 3 bases from V and 3 bases from J; junction bases left unmatched: 4. Germline V gene data show CDR1 as SGHAT and CDR2 as FQNNGV. The CDR3 consists of 15 residues.

The chain employs TRBV27 and TRBJ2-1; no clear D gene. The V end lost 4 bases, the J end lost 9 bases, and 10 bases lay between the germline ends. The CDR3 is 12 residues long. The V gene's germline CDR1 is MNHEY and CDR2 SMNVEV (reference sequence). The CDR3 DNA is TGTGCCAGCAGTTCGAGCCCGGCTGAGCAGTTCTTC. Amino acids: CASSSSPAEQFF.

The chain is built from TRBV10-3 and TRBJ1-2; the match to TRBD1 covers 7 bases. This CDR3 spans 14 amino acids. J was trimmed by 9 bases and V by 7 bases; bases with no gene match: 14. Germline V lookup: CDR1 ENHRY, CDR2 SYGVKD. CDR3 DNA: TGTGCCATCATGTCCCTGCAGGGGGATTCACGCTACACCTTC. It is translated as CAIMSLQGDSRYTF.

The chain uses TRBV6-6 and TRBJ2-1; D is tentatively TRBD1 or TRBD2 (5 bases each). This CDR3 contains 20 residues. The V gene lost 2 bases and the J gene lost 3 bases, with 26 bases spanning the gap. The germline gives CDR1 MNHNY, CDR2 SVGAGI (reference sequence). The CDR3 here is CASSYAMPLASGTGYNEQFF. The CDR3, as DNA: TGTGCCAGCAGTTACGCGATGCCCTTAGCCTCCGGGACGGGCTACAATGAGCAGTTCTTC.

The chain combines TRBV19 with TRBJ1-2; D ambiguous. The V end was cut by 5 bases, the J end by 1 base, with 14 bases between. Germline CDR1 LNHDA, CDR2 SQIVND (reference sequence). The CDR3 covers 15 residues. Here the CDR3 reads CASSSDSKINYGYTF. CDR3 DNA sequence: TGTGCCAGTAGTTCCGACTCGAAAATTAACTATGGCTACACCTTC.

This clonotype was detected a few times. The rearrangement joins TRBV3-1 to TRBJ2-3; D is ambiguous. The V end was cut by 2 bases, the J end by 4 bases, with 7 bases between. The CDR3 extends over 13 amino acids. Germline assignment: CDR1 LGHDT and CDR2 YNNKEL (reference sequence). The CDR3 DNA reads TGTGCCAGCAGCCAAACGACGGCAGATACGCAGTATTTT. Translation gives CASSQTTADTQYF.

The chain links TRBV19 to TRBJ2-7, with TRBD1 identical over 8 bases. CDR1 LNHDA and CDR2 SQIVND come from the germline V gene (reference sequence). Trimming removed 0 bases from V and 2 bases from J; junction bases left unmatched: 9. There are 17 residues in the CDR3. CDR3 loop: CASSIDEQGVIAYEQYV. CDR3 coding DNA: TGTGCCAGTAGTATAGACGAACAGGGGGTGATCGCCTACGAGCAGTACGTC.

This clonotype occurred many times. CDR3 sequence: CASSLGIRETQYF. CDR3 sequence (DNA): TGCGCCAGCAGCTTGGGGATCAGGGAGACCCAGTACTTC. The chain employs TRBV5-1 and TRBJ2-5; D gene uncertain. The ends were cut back, 0 bases at V and 5 bases at J, with 8 bases in the middle. Germline values: CDR1 SGHRS, CDR2 YFSETQ. The CDR3 extends over 13 amino acids.

The chain carries TRBV3-1 and TRBJ1-1; D unclear. The CDR3 covers 14 residues. Trimming stripped 5 bases from V and 4 bases from J, with 14 bases between. Per the germline V gene, CDR1 is LGHDT and CDR2 is YNNKEL (reference sequence). CDR3 bases: TGTGCCAGCAGCGTCCAGTTCTGGGGCACTGAAGCTTTCTTT. Translating it yields CASSVQFWGTEAFF.

This sequence joins TRBV12-3 or TRBV12-4 and TRBJ1-1; D unclear. V was clipped by 3 bases and J by 9 bases, with 14 bases between them. The CDR3 extends over 13 amino acids. CDR3: CASSLRTELQAFF. In nucleotides, the CDR3 is TGTGCCAGCAGTTTGAGGACTGAACTTCAAGCTTTCTTT.

J is TRBJ2-1 and V is TRBV29-1, with no clear D. CDR3 length equals 14 residues. Germline V gene sequence: CDR1 SQVTM, CDR2 ANQGSEA. Trimming removed 4 bases from V and 0 bases from J, with 10 bases in between. CDR3: CSVVSVSSYNEQFF. In nucleotides, the CDR3 is TGCAGCGTTGTTTCGGTCAGCTCCTACAATGAGCAGTTCTTC.

This chain connects TRBV27 to TRBJ1-2, with D hard to call. V lost 3 bases to trimming and J lost 0 bases, with 8 bases between them. Germline CDR1 and CDR2: MNHEY and SMNVEV (reference sequence). CDR3 size: 14 residues. The CDR3 DNA reads as TGTGCCAGCAGTTTTGGGAGAGCTAACTATGGCTACACCTTC. Amino acids: CASSFGRANYGYTF.

This clonotype was recorded a few times. The genes are TRBV9 and TRBJ2-3; D gene ambiguous. The ends were cut back, 0 bases at V and 0 bases at J, with 5 bases in the middle. CDR1 is SGDLS, CDR2 YYNGEE, per germline. There are 14 residues in the CDR3. The CDR3 is CASSVGSSTDTQYF. Here the CDR3 DNA reads TGTGCCAGCAGCGTAGGGAGTAGCACAGATACGCAGTATTTT.

This clonotype was observed a handful of times. V and J are TRBV10-3 and TRBJ1-4; no reliable D call. Trimming pared 3 bases from V and 0 bases from J, leaving 11 bases between. CDR3 size: 16 residues. Germline loops: CDR1 ENHRY, CDR2 SYGVKD. CDR3 in DNA: TGTGCCATCAGTGATTCTGAGGGTTCAACTAATGAAAAACTGTTTTTT. Protein product: CAISDSEGSTNEKLFF.

The chain is built from TRBV13 and TRBJ2-7; 8 bases align to TRBD1. Germline V gene data show CDR1 as PRHDT and CDR2 as FYEKMQ (reference sequence). The CDR3 is 12 residues long. After removal of 4 bases from V and 6 bases from J, the junction contained 2 bases not matched to a gene. The DNA for the CDR3 is TGTGCCAGCAGCTCCAGGGGGCGCGAGCAGTACGTC. Amino acids: CASSSRGREQYV.